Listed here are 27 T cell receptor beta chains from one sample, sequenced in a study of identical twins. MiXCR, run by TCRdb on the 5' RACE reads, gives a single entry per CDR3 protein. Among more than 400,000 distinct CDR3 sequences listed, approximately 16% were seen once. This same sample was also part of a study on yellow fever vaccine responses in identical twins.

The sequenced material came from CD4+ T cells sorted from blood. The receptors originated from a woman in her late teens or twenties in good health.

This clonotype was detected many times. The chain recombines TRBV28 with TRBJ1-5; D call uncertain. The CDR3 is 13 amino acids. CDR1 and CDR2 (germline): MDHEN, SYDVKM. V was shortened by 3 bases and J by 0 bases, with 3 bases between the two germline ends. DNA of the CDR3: TGTGCCAGCAGTTTGTATAGCAATCAGCCCCAGCATTTT. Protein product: CASSLYSNQPQHF.

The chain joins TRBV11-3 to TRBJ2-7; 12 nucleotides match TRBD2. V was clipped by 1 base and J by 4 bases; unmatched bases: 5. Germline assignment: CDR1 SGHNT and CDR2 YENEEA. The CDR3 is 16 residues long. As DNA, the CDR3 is TGTGCCAGCAGCTTAGCCCGGACTAGCGGGGCTTACGAGCAGTACGTC. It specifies CASSLARTSGAYEQYV.

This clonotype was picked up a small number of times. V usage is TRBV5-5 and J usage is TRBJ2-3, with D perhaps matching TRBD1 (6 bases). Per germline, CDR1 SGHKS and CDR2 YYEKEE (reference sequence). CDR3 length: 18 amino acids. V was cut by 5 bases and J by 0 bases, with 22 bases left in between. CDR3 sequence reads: CASSHLAKWDKSTDTQYF. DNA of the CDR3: TGTGCCAGCAGTCATCTAGCTAAATGGGACAAGAGCACAGATACGCAGTATTTT.

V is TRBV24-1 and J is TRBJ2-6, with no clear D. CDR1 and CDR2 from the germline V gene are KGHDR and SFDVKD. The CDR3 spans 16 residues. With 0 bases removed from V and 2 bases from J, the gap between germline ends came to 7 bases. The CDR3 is CATSDLRSTGANVLTF. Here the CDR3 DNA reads TGTGCCACCAGTGATTTGAGGAGTACTGGGGCCAACGTCCTGACTTTC.

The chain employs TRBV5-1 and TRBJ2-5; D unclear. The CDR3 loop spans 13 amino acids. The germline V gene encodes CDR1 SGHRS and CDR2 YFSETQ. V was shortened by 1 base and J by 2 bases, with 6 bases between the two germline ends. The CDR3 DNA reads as TGCGCCAGCAGCTTGCTATGGCAAGAGACCCAGTACTTC. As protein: CASSLLWQETQYF. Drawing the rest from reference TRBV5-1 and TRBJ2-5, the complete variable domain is KAGVTQTPRYLIKTRGQQVTLSCSPISGHRSVSWYQQTPGQGLQFLFEYFSETQRNKGNFPGRFSGRQFSNSRSEMNVSTLELGDSALYLCASSLLWQETQYFGPGTRLLVL.

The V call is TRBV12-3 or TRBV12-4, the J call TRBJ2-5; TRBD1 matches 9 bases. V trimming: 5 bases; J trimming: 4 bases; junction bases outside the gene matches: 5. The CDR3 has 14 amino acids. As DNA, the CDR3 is TGTGCCAGCAGTAGGGACAGGGAGTTAGAGACCCAGTACTTC. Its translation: CASSRDRELETQYF.

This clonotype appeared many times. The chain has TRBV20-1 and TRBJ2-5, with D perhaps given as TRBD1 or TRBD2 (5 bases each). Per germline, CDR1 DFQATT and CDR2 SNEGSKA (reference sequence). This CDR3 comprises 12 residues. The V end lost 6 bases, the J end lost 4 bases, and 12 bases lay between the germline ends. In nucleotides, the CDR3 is TGCAGTGCGGGACCCGCGGGAGAGACCCAGTACTTC. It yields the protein CSAGPAGETQYF.

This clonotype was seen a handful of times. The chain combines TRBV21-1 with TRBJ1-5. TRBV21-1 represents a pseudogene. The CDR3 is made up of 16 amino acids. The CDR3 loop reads CASSKVGSCSNQPQHF. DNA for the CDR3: TGTGCCAGCAGCAAAGTCGGTTCCTGTAGCAATCAGCCCCAGCATTTT.

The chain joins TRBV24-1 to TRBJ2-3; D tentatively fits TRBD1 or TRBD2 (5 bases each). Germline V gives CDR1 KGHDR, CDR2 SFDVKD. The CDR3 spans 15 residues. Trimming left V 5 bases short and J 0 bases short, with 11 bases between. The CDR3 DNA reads TGTGCCACCAGTGGAGGGGTACGGAGCACAGATACGCAGTATTTT. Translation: CATSGGVRSTDTQYF.

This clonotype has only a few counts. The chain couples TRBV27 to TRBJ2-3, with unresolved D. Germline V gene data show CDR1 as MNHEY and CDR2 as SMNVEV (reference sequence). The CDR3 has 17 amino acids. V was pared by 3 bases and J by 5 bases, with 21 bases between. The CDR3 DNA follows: TGTGCCAGCAGTTTTTCTATTGTTGGTTTAGCCAGAGATACGCAGTATTTT. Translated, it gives CASSFSIVGLARDTQYF.

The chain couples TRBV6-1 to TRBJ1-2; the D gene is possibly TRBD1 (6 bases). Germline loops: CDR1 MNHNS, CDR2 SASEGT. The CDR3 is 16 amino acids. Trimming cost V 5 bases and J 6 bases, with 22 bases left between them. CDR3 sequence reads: CASSQPRAGERDGYTF. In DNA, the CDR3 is TGTGCCAGCAGTCAGCCCCGAGCAGGGGAGAGGGATGGCTACACCTTC.

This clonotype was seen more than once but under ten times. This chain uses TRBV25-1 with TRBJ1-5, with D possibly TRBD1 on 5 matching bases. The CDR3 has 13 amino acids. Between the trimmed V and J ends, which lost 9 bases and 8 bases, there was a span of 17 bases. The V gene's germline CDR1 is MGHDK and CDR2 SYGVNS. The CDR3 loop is CASSDSGREPQHF. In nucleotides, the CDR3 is TGTGCCAGTTCCGACAGCGGGCGGGAGCCCCAGCATTTT. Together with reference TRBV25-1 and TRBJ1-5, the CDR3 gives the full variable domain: EADIYQTPRYLVIGTGKKITLECSQTMGHDKMYWYQQDPGMELHLIHYSYGVNSTEKGDLSSESTVSRIRTEHFPLTLESARPSHTSQYLCASSDSGREPQHFGDGTRLSIL.

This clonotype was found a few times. The CDR3 region has the DNA TGTGCCAGCAGTGCTTGGGGCAGAACCCGACGAGAGACCCAGTACTTC. This codes for CASSAWGRTRRETQYF. V is TRBV12-3 or TRBV12-4 and J is TRBJ2-5, with D possibly TRBD1 on 5 matching bases. Trimming took off 5 bases at V and 4 bases at J, with 20 bases between the two ends. The CDR3 runs 16 residues.

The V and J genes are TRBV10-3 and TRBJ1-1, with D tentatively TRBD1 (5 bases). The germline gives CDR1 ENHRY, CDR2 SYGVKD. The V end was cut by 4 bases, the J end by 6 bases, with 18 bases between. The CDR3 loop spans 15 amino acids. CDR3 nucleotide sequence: TGTGCCATCAGTGGGGCAGACAGCTCCCACCCTGAAGCTTTCTTT. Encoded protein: CAISGADSSHPEAFF.

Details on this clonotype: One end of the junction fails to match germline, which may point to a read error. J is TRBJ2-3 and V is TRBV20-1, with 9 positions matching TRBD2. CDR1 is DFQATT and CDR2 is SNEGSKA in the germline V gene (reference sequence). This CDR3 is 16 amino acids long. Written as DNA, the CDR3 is TGCTGTGCTAGAGTGGTAGCGGGAGCTAGCACGGATACGCAGTATTTT. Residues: CCARVVAGASTDTQYF.

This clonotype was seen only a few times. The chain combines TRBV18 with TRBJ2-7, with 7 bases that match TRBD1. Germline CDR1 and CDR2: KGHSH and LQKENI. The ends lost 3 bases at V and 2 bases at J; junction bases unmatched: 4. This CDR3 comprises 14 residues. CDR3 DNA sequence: TGTGCCAGCTCACCGGGGACAGCACCCTACGAGCAGTACGTC. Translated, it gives CASSPGTAPYEQYV.

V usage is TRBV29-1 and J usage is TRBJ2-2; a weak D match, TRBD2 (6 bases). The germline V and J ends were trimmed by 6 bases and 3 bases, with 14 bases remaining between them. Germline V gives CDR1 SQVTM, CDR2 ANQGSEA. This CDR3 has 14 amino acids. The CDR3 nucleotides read TGCAGCGTGCAACCGGGACTGCACACCGGGGAGCTGTTTTTT. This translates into CSVQPGLHTGELFF.

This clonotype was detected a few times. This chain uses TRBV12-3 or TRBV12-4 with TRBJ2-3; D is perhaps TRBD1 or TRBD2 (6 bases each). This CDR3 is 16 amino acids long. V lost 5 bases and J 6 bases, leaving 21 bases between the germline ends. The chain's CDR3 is CASSRGGTTVGDTQYF. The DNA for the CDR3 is TGTGCCAGCAGTAGGGGCGGGACAACTGTAGGGGATACGCAGTATTTT.

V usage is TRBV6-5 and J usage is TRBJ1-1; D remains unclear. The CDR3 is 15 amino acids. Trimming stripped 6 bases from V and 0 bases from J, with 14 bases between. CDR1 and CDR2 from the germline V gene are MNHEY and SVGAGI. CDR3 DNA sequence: TGTGCCAGCAGCTTACAGCCTGCAATGAACACTGAAGCTTTCTTT. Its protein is CASSLQPAMNTEAFF.

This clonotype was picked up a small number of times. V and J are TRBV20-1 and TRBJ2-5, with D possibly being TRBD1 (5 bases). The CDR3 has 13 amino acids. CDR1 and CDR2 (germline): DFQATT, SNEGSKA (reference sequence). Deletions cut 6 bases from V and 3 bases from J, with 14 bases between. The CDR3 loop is CSATKTVKETQYF. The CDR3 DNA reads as TGCAGTGCCACCAAGACAGTCAAAGAGACCCAGTACTTC.

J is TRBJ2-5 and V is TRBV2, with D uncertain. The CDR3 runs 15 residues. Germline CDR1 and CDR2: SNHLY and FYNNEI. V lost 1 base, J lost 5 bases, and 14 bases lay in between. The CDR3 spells CASSEEVGPRETQYF. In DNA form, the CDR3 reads TGTGCCAGCAGTGAAGAAGTAGGCCCTAGGGAGACCCAGTACTTC.

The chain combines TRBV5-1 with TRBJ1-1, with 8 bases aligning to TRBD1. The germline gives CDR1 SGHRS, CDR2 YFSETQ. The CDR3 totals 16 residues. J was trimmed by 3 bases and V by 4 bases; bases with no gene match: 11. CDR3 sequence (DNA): TGCGCCAGCAGCCTACAGACAGGGGTCGTTTACACTGAAGCTTTCTTT. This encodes CASSLQTGVVYTEAFF. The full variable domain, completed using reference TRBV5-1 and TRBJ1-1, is KAGVTQTPRYLIKTRGQQVTLSCSPISGHRSVSWYQQTPGQGLQFLFEYFSETQRNKGNFPGRFSGRQFSNSRSEMNVSTLELGDSALYLCASSLQTGVVYTEAFFGQGTRLTVV.

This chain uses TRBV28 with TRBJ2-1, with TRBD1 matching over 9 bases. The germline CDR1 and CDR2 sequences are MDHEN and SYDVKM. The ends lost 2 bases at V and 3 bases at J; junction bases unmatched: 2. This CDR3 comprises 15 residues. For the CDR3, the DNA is TGTGCCAGCAGTTTAAGGGACAGGGTCTACAATGAGCAGTTCTTC. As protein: CASSLRDRVYNEQFF. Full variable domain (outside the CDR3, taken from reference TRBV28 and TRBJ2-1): DVKVTQSSRYLVKRTGEKVFLECVQDMDHENMFWYRQDPGLGLRLIYFSYDVKMKEKGDIPEGYSVSREKKERFSLILESASTNQTSMYLCASSLRDRVYNEQFFGPGTRLTVL.

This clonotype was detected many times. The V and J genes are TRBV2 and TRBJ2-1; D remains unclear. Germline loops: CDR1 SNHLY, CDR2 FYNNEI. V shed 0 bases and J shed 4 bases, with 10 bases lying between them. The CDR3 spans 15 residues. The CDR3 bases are TGTGCCAGCAGTGAAGCGTCCGCCCTATACAATGAGCAGTTCTTC. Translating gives CASSEASALYNEQFF.

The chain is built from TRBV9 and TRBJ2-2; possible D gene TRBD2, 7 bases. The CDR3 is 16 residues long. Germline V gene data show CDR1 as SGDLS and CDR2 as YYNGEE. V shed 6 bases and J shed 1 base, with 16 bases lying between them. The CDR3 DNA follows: TGTGCCAGCAACTCCCTTAGGGGGGGGAACACCGGGGAGCTGTTTTTT. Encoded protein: CASNSLRGGNTGELFF.

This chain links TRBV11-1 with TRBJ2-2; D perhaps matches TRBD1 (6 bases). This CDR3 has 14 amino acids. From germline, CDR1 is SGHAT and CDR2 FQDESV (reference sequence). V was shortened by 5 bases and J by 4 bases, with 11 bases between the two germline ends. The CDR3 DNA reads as TGTGCCAGCAGCCGACAGGCGTCCACCGGGGAGCTGTTTTTT. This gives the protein CASSRQASTGELFF.

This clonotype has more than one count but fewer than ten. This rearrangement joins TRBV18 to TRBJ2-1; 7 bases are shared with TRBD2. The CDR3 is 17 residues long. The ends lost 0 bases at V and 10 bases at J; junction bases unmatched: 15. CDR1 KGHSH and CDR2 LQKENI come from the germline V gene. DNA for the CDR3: TGTGCCAGCTCACCACCGATACTAGCGACCCCCCTTGGGGAGCAGTTCTTC. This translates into CASSPPILATPLGEQFF.